This T cell receptor (beta chain) was identified in a study of blood T cell repertoires in COVID-19. In the study overall: T cells, B-cell-depleted T cells, or PBMCs provided the cDNA or gDNA that served as material.

Clones were read by immunoSEQ multiplex PCR, and TCRdb kept only the in-frame ones, dropping some. Of approximately 300,000 clones in the sample, 65% to 90% are singletons; the top ten hold less than 11%. The sequence was obtained from a woman younger than 30 who had recovered from COVID-19. The specimen was PBMCs or T cells enriched from blood (not recorded which).

The CDR3 region has the DNA TGTGCCTGGAGTCGTCTAGCGAAGAATGAGCAGTTCTTC. The encoded protein is CAWSRLAKNEQFF. The V gene is TRBV30, the J gene TRBJ2-1, with D possibly TRBD2 on 6 matching bases. The CDR3 covers 13 residues. V was shortened by 2 bases and J by 7 bases, with 12 bases between the two germline ends. Germline CDR1 is GTSNPN and CDR2 is SVGIG (reference sequence).